The TCR beta chain under discussion was sequenced for a study of metastatic and nonmetastatic thyroid tumors. Study-wide background: Blood and tumor or nodule tissue repertoires from malignant and benign thyroid patients were compared.

MiXCR re-clonotyped the PCR reads for TCRdb. The table has some 20,000 clones, 16% seen once; the top ten hold roughly 18%. Study-wide points: Malignant thyroid tumors reportedly had TCR beta diversity that was significantly higher than in benign nodules, in blood and tumor.

This clone was counted at least ten times. Its cognate antigen is unknown. No patient received treatment before thyroid surgery. The sample taken for sequencing was blood. The clonotype originates from a male donor with papillary thyroid cancer or a benign thyroid nodule (not recorded which). Some clones in this sample may be carry-over from other donors' samples.

CDR3 in amino acids: CASRTPGQGASQPQHF. In nucleotides, the CDR3 is TGTGCCAGCAGGACTCCGGGACAGGGGGCAAGTCAGCCCCAGCATTTT. The chain has TRBV2 and TRBJ1-5, with 12 bases that match TRBD1. This CDR3 region has 16 residues. V was pared by 6 bases and J by 6 bases, with 9 bases of the junction left unmatched. CDR1 and CDR2 from the germline V gene are SNHLY and FYNNEI.